This T cell receptor beta chain was captured in a study of CD8 T cells in cerebrospinal fluid in Alzheimer's disease. The CDR3 totals 14 residues. Germline CDR1 and CDR2: SEHNR and FQNEAQ (reference sequence). TCRdb reprocessed the 10x single-cell sequencing reads and keeps a single row for each CDR3 protein, giving no DNA. The listing contains 1,500 to 2,000 distinct CDR3 sequences. Frequency places this clonotype as medium-sized (0.01 to 0.1%). Input material: cerebrospinal fluid. The receptor comes from a human donor in good health. This chain joins TRBV7-9 and TRBJ1-2; no DNA is available, so the TRBD1 call from TCRdb remains unchecked. CDR3 sequence: CASTLGQGGYGYTF.